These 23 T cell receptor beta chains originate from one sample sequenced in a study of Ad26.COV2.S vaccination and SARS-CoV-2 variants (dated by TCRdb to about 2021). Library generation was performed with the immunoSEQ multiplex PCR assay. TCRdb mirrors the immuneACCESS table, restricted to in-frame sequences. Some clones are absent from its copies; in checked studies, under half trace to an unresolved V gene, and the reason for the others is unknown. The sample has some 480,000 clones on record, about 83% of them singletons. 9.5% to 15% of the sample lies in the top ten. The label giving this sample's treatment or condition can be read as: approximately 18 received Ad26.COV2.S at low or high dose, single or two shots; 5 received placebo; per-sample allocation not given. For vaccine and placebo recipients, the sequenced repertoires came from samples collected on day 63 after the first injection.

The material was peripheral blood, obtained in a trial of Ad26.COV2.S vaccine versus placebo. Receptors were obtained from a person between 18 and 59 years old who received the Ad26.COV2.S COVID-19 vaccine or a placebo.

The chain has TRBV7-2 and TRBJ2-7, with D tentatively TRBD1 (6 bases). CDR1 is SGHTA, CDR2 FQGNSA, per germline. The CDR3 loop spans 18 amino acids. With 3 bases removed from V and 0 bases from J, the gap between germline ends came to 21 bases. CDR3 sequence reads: CASSFLYLPGQDSYEQYF. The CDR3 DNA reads TGTGCCAGCAGCTTCCTCTATCTACCGGGACAAGACTCCTACGAGCAGTACTTC. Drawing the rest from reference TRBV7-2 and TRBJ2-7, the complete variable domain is GAGVSQSPSNKVTEKGKDVELRCDPISGHTALYWYRQSLGQGLEFLIYFQGNSAPDKSGLPSDRFSAERTGGSVSTLTIQRTQQEDSAVYLCASSFLYLPGQDSYEQYFGPGTRLTVT.

Here the CDR3 DNA reads TGTGCCTATGGGGGGGAAGATAATTCACCCCTCCACTTT. Translating it yields CAYGGEDNSPLHF. The chain links TRBV30 to TRBJ1-6, with D perhaps matching TRBD1 (5 bases). V lost 7 bases and J 5 bases, leaving 12 bases between the germline ends. Looked up from germline, CDR1 is GTSNPN and CDR2 is SVGIG (reference sequence). CDR3 size: 13 residues. The full variable domain, in which reference TRBV30 and TRBJ1-6 provide the parts outside the CDR3, is SQTIHQWPATLVQPVGSPLSLECTVEGTSNPNLYWYRQAAGRGLQLLFYSVGIGQISSEVPQNLSASRPQDRQFILSSKKLLLSDSGFYLCAYGGEDNSPLHFGNGTRLTVT.

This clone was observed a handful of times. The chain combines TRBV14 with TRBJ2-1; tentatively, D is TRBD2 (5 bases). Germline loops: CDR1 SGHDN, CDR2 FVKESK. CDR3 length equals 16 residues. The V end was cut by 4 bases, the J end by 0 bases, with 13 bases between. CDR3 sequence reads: CASSPREGGSYNEQFF. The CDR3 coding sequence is TGTGCCAGCAGCCCCCGGGAAGGAGGCTCCTACAATGAGCAGTTCTTC.

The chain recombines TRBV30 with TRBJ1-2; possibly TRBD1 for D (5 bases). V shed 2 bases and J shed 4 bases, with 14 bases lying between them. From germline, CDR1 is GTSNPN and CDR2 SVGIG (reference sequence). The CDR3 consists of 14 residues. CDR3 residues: CAWSRQPQAYGYTF. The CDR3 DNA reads TGTGCCTGGAGTCGACAGCCCCAGGCCTATGGCTACACCTTC.

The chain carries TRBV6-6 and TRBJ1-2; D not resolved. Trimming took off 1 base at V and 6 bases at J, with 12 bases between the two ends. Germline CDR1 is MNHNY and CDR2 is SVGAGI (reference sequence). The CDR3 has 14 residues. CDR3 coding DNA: TGTGCCAGCAGTTACTTATCCGGGAGGGATGGCTACACCTTC. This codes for CASSYLSGRDGYTF.

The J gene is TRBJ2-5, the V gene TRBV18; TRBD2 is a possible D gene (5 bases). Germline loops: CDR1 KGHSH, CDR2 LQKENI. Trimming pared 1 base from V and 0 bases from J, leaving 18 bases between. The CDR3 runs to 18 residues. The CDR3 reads CASSPLVGRGLNQETQYF. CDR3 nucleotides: TGTGCCAGCTCACCACTTGTAGGCCGCGGGCTAAACCAAGAGACCCAGTACTTC.

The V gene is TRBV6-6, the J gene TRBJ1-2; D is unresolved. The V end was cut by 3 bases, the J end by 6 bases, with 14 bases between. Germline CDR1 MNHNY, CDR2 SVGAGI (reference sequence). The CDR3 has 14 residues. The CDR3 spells CASSYRRVRDGYTF. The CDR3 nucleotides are TGTGCCAGCAGTTATCGTAGGGTTCGAGATGGCTACACCTTC.

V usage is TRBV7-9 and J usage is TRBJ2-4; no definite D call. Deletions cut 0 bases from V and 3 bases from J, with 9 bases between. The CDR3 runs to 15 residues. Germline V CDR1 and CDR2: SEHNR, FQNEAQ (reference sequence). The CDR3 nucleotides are TGTGCCAGCAGCTTAGCGATAAGGGACAAAAACATTCAGTACTTC. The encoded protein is CASSLAIRDKNIQYF.

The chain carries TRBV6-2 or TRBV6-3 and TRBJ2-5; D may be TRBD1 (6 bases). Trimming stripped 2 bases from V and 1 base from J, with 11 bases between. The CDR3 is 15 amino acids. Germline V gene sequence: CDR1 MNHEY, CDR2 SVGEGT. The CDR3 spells CASSYLGQRQETQYF. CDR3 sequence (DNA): TGTGCCAGCAGTTACCTCGGACAGCGCCAAGAGACCCAGTACTTC.

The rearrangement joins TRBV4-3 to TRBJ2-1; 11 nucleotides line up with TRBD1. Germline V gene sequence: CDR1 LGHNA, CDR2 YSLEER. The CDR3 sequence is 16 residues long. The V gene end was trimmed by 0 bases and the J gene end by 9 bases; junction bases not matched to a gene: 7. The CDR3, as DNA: TGCGCCAGCAGCCAAGACATATGGACAGGGGGCGGTGAGCAGTTCTTC. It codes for CASSQDIWTGGGEQFF.

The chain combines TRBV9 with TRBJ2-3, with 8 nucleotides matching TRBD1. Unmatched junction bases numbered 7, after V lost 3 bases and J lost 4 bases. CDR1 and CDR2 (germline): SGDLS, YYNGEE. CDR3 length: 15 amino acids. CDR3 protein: CASSDPDREPDTQYF. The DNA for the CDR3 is TGTGCCAGCAGCGACCCGGACAGGGAGCCAGATACGCAGTATTTT.

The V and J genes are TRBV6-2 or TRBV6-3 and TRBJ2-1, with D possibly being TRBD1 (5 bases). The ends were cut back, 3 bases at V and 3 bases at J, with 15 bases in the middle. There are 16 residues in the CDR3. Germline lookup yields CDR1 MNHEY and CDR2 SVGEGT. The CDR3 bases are TGTGCCAGCAGTTATTCTATGCGACAGATCTACAATGAGCAGTTCTTC. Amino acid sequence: CASSYSMRQIYNEQFF.

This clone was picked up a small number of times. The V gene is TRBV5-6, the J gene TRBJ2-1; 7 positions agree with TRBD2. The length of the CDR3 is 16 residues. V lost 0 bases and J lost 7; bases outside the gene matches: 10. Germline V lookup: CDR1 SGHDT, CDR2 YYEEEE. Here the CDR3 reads CASSLEAGALPNEQFF. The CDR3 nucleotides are TGTGCCAGCAGCTTGGAGGCGGGAGCTCTCCCAAATGAGCAGTTCTTC.

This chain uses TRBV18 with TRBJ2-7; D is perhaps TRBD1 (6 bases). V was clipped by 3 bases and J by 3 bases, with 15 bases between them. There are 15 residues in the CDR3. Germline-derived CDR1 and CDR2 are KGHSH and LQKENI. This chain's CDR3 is CASSPSTGEFYEQYF. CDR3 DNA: TGTGCCAGCTCACCGTCGACAGGCGAATTCTACGAGCAGTACTTC.

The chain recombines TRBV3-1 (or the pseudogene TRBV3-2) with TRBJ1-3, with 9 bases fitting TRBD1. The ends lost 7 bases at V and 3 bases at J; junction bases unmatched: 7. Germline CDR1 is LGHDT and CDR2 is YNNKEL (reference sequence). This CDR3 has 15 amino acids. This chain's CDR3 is CASKSTGGYGNTIYF. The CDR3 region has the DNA TGTGCCAGCAAATCTACAGGGGGCTATGGAAACACCATATATTTT.

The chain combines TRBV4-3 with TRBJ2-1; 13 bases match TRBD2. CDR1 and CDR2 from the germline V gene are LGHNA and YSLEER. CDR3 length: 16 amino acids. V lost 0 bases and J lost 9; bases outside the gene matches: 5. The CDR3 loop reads CASSQDLLAGGAEQFF. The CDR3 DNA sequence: TGCGCCAGCAGCCAAGATCTACTAGCGGGAGGGGCTGAGCAGTTCTTC.

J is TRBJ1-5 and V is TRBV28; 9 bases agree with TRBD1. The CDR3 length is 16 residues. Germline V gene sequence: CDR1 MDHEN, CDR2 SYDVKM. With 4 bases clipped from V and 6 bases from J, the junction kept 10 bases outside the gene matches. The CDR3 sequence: CASSWGTGISSQPQHF. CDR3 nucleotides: TGTGCCAGCAGTTGGGGGACAGGGATCAGTAGTCAGCCCCAGCATTTT.

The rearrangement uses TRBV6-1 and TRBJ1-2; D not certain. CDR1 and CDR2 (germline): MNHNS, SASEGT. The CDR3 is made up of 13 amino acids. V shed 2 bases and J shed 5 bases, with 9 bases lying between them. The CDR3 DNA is TGTGCCAGCAGTGAACCCCCGGGATATGGCTACACCTTC. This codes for CASSEPPGYGYTF.

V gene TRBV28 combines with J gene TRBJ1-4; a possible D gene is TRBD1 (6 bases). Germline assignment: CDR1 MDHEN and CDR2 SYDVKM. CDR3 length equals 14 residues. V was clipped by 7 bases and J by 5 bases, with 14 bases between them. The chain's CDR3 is CASTSGGRNEKLFF. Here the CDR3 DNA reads TGTGCCAGCACGTCGGGGGGGCGGAATGAAAAACTGTTTTTT.

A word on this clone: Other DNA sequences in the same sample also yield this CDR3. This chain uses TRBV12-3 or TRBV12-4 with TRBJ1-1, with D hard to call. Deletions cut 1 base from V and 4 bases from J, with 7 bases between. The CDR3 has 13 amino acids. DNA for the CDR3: TGTGCCAGCAGTTTAGGGGGTGTCACTGAAGCTTTCTTT. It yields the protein CASSLGGVTEAFF.

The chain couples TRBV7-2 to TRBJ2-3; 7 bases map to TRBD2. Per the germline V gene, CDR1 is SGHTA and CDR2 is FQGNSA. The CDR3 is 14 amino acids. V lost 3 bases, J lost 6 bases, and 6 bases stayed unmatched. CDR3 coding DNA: TGTGCCAGCAGCTTTCGGGACTACGCGGATACGCAGTATTTT. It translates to CASSFRDYADTQYF. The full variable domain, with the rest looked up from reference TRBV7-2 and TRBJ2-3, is GAGVSQSPSNKVTEKGKDVELRCDPISGHTALYWYRQSLGQGLEFLIYFQGNSAPDKSGLPSDRFSAERTGGSVSTLTIQRTQQEDSAVYLCASSFRDYADTQYFGPGTRLTVL.

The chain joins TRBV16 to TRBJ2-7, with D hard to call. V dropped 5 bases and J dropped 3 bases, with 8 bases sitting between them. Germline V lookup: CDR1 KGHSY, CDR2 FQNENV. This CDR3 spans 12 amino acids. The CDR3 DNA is TGTGCCAGCAGCTTTGGAGTCTACGAGCAGTACTTC. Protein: CASSFGVYEQYF. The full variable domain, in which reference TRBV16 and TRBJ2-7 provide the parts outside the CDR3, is GEEVAQTPKHLVRGEGQKAKLYCAPIKGHSYVFWYQQVLKNEFKFLISFQNENVFDETGMPKERFSAKCLPNSPCSLEIQATKLEDSAVYFCASSFGVYEQYFGPGTRLTVT.

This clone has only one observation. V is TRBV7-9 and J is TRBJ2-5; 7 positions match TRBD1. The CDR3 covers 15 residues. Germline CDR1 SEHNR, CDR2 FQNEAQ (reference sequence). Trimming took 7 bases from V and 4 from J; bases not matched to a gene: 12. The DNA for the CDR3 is TGTGCCAGCACTCAGGACAGGAGGCACTCAGAGACCCAGTACTTC. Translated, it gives CASTQDRRHSETQYF.